A selection of T cell receptor beta chains follows, all from one sample in a study of blood T cells in healthy people across ages. Each CDR3 protein is one row after TCRdb ran MiXCR on the 5' RACE reads. This sample yields fewer than 750,000 distinct CDR3 sequences, of which approximately 52% are seen a single time; about 14% belongs to the top ten. The sequenced sample consisted of blood. These receptors were obtained from an elderly woman in good health. The CDR3 runs from the conserved cysteine through the conserved F or W. Each record gives: V gene, J gene, D gene, clone size, CDR3 DNA, CDR3 protein. The D gene is left open where the match is weak. Size values are once, few and many counts, or a class for expanded clones, and some rows have none.

TRBV29-1	TRBJ2-7	.	.	TGCAGCGTTCGACGGACAGCCTCCTACGAGCAGTACTTC	CSVRRTASYEQYF
TRBV12-3/TRBV12-4	TRBJ2-7	TRBD1	few	TGTGCCAGCAGTTCTCCCCGGGACAGGGCCTACGAGCAGTACTTC	CASSSPRDRAYEQYF
TRBV27	TRBJ2-7	.	many	TGTGCCAGCGGCCTTTACGAGCAGTACTTC	CASGLYEQYF
TRBV12-3/TRBV12-4	TRBJ1-5	TRBD1	.	TGTGCCAGCAGTCCCGGGACAGGGGCGGGTAGCAATCAGCCCCAGCATTTT	CASSPGTGAGSNQPQHF
TRBV4-1	TRBJ2-1	.	.	TGCGCCAGCAGCCAAGATCACGCGAATACCGACTACAATGAGCAGTTCTTC	CASSQDHANTDYNEQFF
TRBV7-9	TRBJ2-1	TRBD2	.	TGTGCCAGCAGCTCGGGACTAGCGGGAACTGAGCAGTTCTTC	CASSSGLAGTEQFF
TRBV7-2	TRBJ2-3	.	.	TGTGCCAGCAGCCCGACCTCGGGACTTTTCGGGGGAGATACGCAGTATTTT	CASSPTSGLFGGDTQYF
TRBV4-1	TRBJ1-1	TRBD1	.	TGCGCCAGCAGCCCCGAACAGGGGGCGCGGACTGAAGCTTTCTTT	CASSPEQGARTEAFF
TRBV20-1	TRBJ2-7	TRBD2	many	TGCAGTGCTAGAGATCCGGGCGGGAGTACGTACGAGCAGTACTTC	CSARDPGGSTYEQYF
TRBV5-1	TRBJ2-7	.	.	TGCGCCAGCAGCCCAGGGGGAGGCCTTTTACGGGGTAACTACGAGCAGTACTTC	CASSPGGGLLRGNYEQYF
TRBV7-9	TRBJ2-5	.	.	TGTGCCAGCAGCACTTGGACACTACAAGAGACCCGGTACTTC	CASSTWTLQETRYF
TRBV9	TRBJ2-5	.	.	TGTGCCAGCAGCGTAGTAGAAGGTCAAACGGAGACCCAGTACTTC	CASSVVEGQTETQYF
TRBV14	TRBJ2-3	TRBD2	.	TGTGCCAGCAGCCCTATAGCGGGAGGGCCTTCGCAGTATTTT	CASSPIAGGPSQYF
TRBV28	TRBJ1-1	.	.	TGTGCCAGCAGGGAACCCACTGGCTTGAACACTGAAGCTTTCTTT	CASREPTGLNTEAFF
TRBV7-9	TRBJ2-7	TRBD1	many	TGTGCCAGCAGCTTAAGCGGACAGGCTATCCAGTACTTC	CASSLSGQAIQYF
TRBV20-1	TRBJ2-3	.	many	TGCAGTGCTAGAGACCATCAGGACCCCGGCGATACGCAGTATTTT	CSARDHQDPGDTQYF
TRBV7-8	TRBJ2-5	.	many	TGTGCCAGCAGATCAGACAGGCCTGGGGCCCAGTACTTC	CASRSDRPGAQYF
TRBV12-3/TRBV12-4	TRBJ1-5	TRBD1	many	TGTGCCACTTCACGGGACAGGGGTCAGCCCCAGCATTTT	CATSRDRGQPQHF
TRBV20-1	TRBJ2-7	.	once	TGCAGTGCTAGACCCCCCTCCTACTACGAGCAGTACTTC	CSARPPSYYEQYF
TRBV7-2	TRBJ1-2	.	.	TGTGCCAGCAGCTTCCCCGACAGAGGCTATGGCTACACCTTC	CASSFPDRGYGYTF
TRBV12-3/TRBV12-4	TRBJ2-7	TRBD1	.	TGTGCCATCGGGACAGGGGAATCCTACGAGCAGTACTTC	CAIGTGESYEQYF
TRBV7-2	TRBJ1-5	.	many	TGTGCCAGCAGCTTAGGGCTGCAGGGTGGCCAGCCCCAGCATTTT	CASSLGLQGGQPQHF
TRBV18	TRBJ2-1	TRBD2	many	TGTGCCAGCTCACCACCGAGCGGGAGGTTCAATGAGCAGTTCTTC	CASSPPSGRFNEQFF
TRBV7-2	TRBJ2-5	.	.	TGTGCCAGCAGCTTAGGGCCTAGGGGGATGGATGAGCAGTACTTC	CASSLGPRGMDEQYF
TRBV20-1	TRBJ2-1	.	once	TGCAGTGCTAGAGATCCCGCAGGGGACAATGAGCAGTTCTTC	CSARDPAGDNEQFF
TRBV20-1	TRBJ2-1	.	.	TGCAGTGCTAGAGACGGAGTCGGGGCACCATCCTACAATGAGCAGTTCTTC	CSARDGVGAPSYNEQFF
TRBV10-3	TRBJ1-1	TRBD1	few	TGTGCCATCAGTGAGCTACAGGGGGGTAACACTGAAGCTTTCTTT	CAISELQGGNTEAFF
TRBV6-1	TRBJ2-1	.	many	TGTGCCAGCAGTGAACCCCCCCAAAGCTGGGAGCAGTTCTTC	CASSEPPQSWEQFF
TRBV5-1	TRBJ2-7	TRBD1	many	TGCGCCAGCAGCTCCAGGACAGGGATCAACGAGCAGTACTTC	CASSSRTGINEQYF
TRBV21-1	TRBJ2-7	.	.	TGTGCCAGCGGAGCCGGGACTAGCCTCTACGAGCAGTACTTC	CASGAGTSLYEQYF
TRBV11-2	TRBJ2-7	TRBD2	.	TGTGCCAGCAGCAACCTGAGAGGACTAGCGGGGGATAGCTCCTACAATGAGCAGTACTTC	CASSNLRGLAGDSSYNEQYF